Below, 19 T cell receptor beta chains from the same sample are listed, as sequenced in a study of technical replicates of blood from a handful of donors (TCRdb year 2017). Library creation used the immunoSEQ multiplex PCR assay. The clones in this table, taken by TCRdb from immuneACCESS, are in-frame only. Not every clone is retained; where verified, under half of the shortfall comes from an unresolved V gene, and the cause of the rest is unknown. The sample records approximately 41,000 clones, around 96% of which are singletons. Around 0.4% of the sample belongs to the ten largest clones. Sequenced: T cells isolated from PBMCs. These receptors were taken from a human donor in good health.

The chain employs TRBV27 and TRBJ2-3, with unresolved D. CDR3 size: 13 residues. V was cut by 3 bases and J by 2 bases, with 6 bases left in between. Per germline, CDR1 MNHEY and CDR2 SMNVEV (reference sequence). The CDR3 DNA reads TGTGCCAGCAGTTTGGAGACCACAGATACGCAGTATTTT. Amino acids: CASSLETTDTQYF.

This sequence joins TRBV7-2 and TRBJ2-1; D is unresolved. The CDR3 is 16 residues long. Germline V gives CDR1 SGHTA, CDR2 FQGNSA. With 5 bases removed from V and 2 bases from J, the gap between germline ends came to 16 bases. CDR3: CASSPEGDGTYNEQFF. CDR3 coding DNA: TGTGCCAGCAGCCCTGAAGGAGATGGTACCTACAATGAGCAGTTCTTC.

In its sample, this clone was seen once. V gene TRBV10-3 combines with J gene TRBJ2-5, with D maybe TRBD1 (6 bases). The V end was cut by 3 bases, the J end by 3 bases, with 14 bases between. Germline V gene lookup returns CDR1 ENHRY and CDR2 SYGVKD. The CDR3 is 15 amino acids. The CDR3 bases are TGTGCCATCAGTGACTCCCCCAGGGGTGAAGAGACCCAGTACTTC. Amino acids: CAISDSPRGEETQYF.

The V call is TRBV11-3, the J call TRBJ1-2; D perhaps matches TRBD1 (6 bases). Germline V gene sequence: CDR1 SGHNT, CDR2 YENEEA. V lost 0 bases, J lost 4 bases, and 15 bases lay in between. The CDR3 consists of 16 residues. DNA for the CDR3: TGTGCCAGCAGCTTAGATTTGTCCAGGGGAAGCTATGGCTACACCTTC. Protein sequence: CASSLDLSRGSYGYTF. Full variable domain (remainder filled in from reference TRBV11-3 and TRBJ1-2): EAGVVQSPRYKIIEKKQPVAFWCNPISGHNTLYWYLQNLGQGPELLIRYENEEAVDDSQLPKDRFSAERLKGVDSTLKIQPAELGDSAVYLCASSLDLSRGSYGYTFGSGTRLTVV.

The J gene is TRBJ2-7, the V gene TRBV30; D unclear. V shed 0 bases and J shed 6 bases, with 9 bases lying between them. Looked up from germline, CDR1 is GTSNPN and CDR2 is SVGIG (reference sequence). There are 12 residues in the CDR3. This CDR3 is CAWSVIYSEQYF. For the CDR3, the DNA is TGTGCCTGGAGTGTTATATATAGCGAGCAGTACTTC.

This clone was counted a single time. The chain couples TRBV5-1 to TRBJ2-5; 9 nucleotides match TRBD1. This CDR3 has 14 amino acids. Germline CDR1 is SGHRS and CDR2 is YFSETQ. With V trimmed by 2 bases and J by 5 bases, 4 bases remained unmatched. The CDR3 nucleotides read TGCGCCAGCAGCTTAACAGGGGGCGTCGAGACCCAGTACTTC. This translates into CASSLTGGVETQYF.

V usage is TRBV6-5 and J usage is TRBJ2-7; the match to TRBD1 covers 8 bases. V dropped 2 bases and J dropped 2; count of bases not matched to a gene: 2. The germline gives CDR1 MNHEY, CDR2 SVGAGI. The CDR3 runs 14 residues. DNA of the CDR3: TGTGCCAGCAGTTACGTCAGGGGGCCCTACGAGCAGTACTTC. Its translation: CASSYVRGPYEQYF.

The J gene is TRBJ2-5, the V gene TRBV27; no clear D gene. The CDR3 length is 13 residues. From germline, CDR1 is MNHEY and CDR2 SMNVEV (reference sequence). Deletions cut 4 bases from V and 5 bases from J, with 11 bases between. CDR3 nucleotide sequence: TGTGCCAGCAGTTCATCAGAGGAGGAGACCCAGTACTTC. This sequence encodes CASSSSEEETQYF.

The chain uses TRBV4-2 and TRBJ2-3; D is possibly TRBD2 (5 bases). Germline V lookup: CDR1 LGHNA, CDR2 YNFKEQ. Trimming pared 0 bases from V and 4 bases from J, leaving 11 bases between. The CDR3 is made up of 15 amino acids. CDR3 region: CASSQDRGSADTQYF. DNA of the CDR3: TGTGCCAGCAGCCAAGATCGAGGGTCAGCAGATACGCAGTATTTT.

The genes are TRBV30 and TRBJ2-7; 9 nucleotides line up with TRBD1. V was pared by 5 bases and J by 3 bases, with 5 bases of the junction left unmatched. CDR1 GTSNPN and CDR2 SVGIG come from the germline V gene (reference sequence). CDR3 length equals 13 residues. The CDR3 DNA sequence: TGTGCCTGGGCTGGACAGGGGATCTACGAGCAGTACTTC. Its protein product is CAWAGQGIYEQYF.

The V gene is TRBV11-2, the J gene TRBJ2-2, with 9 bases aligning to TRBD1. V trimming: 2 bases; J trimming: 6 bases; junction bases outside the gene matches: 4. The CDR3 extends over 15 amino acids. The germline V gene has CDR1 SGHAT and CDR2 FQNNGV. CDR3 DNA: TGTGCCAGCAGCTTAACAGGGGGCGAGGCCGGGGAGCTGTTTTTT. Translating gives CASSLTGGEAGELFF.

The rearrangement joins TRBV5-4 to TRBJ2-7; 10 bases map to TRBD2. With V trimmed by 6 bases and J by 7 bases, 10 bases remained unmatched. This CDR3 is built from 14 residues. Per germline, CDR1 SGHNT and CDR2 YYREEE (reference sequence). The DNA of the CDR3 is TGTGCCAGCACCTATCTAGCGGGAGCAAGTGAGCAGTACTTC. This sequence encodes CASTYLAGASEQYF.

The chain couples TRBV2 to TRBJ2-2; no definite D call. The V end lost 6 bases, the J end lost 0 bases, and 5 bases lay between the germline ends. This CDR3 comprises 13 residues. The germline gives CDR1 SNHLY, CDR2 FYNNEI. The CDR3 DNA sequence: TGTGCCAGCAGGCCTACGAACACCGGGGAGCTGTTTTTT. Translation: CASRPTNTGELFF.

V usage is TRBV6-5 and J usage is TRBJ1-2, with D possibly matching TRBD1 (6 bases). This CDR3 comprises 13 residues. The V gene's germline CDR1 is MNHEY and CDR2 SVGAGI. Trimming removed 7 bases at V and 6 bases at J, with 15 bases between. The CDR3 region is CASTRRGGHGYTF. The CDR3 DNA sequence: TGTGCCAGCACCCGACGGGGGGGGCATGGCTACACCTTC.

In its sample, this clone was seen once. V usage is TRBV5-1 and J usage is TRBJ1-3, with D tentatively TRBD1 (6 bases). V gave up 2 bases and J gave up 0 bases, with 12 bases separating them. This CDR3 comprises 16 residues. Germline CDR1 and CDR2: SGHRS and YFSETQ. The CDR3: CASSLGQHHSGNTIYF. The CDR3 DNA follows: TGCGCCAGCAGCTTAGGACAGCACCACTCTGGAAACACCATATATTTT.

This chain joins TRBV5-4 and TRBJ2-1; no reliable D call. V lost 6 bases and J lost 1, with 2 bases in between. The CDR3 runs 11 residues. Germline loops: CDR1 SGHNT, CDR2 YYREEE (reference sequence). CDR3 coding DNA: TGTGCCAGCACTTCCTACAATGAGCAGTTCTTC. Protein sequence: CASTSYNEQFF.

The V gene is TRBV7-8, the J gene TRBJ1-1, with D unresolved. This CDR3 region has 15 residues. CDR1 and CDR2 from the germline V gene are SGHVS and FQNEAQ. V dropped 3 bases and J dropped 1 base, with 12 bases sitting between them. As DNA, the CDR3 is TGTGCCAGCAGCTTTTTGAGACGCGGGAACACTGAAGCTTTCTTT. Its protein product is CASSFLRRGNTEAFF.

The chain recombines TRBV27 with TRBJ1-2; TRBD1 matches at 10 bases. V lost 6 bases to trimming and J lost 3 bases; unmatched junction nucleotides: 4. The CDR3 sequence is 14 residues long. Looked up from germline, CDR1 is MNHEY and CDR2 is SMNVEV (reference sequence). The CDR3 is CASSRGTGDYGYTF. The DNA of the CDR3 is TGTGCCAGCAGCCGTGGGACAGGGGACTATGGCTACACCTTC.

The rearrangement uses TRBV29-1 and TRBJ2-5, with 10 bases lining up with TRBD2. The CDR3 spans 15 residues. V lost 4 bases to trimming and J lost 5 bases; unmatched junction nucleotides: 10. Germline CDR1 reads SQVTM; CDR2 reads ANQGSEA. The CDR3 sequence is CSVGGTSDGGETQYF. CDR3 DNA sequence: TGCAGCGTTGGGGGGACTAGCGACGGCGGGGAGACCCAGTACTTC.